This T cell receptor beta chain emerged from a study of T cell repertoires in cytomegalovirus infection. Turning to this clonotype: Its antigen is as yet unknown.

TCRdb processed the reads anew with MiXCR; each CDR3 protein has one entry. The sample records roughly 920,000 distinct CDR3 sequences, around 30% being singletons. Whole-study findings and limits: The cumulative frequency of public TCR beta families identified carriers of CMV plus the relevant HLA. HLA-C-restricted CMV clonotypes gave the most frequent clonotype in two of eight donors.

The starting material was cultured CD8+ T cells from PBMCs, obtained from culture after CMV antigen stimulation. The sequence derives from a human donor in good health (CMV status not recorded). Some clones in this sample may be carry-over from other donors' samples.

CDR3 residues: CASSPTSVGNIQYF. The CDR3 region has the DNA TGTGCCAGCAGCCCTACTAGCGTTGGAAACATTCAGTACTTC. The rearrangement links TRBV13 to TRBJ2-4; 7 bases fit TRBD2. The CDR3 is 14 residues long. Germline V gives CDR1 PRHDT, CDR2 FYEKMQ (reference sequence). The junction had 7 bases not matched to a gene; V was cut back by 5 bases and J by 6 bases.